This TCR beta chain was obtained from a study of radiation and T cells in renal cell carcinoma. Time point described: blood 2 weeks post-SBRT. Treatment specified: 15 Gy SBRT to primary tumor, nephrectomy 4 weeks later. Radiation-treated patients gave blood at baseline, week 2 and week 4. This clone was seen only once. Antigen: not known. Produced via immunoSEQ multiplex PCR; TCRdb's table is partial and in-frame only. The data contain around 75,000 clones, roughly 80% of them seen just once; the ten biggest clones take up approximately 5%. Study-level results: Baseline intratumoral clonotype presence is unknown without pretreatment biopsies. In blood, top tumor clones expanded by 2 weeks, shrinking by 4.

Germline trimming cut 2 bases from V and 6 bases from J; bases unmatched to any gene: 1. Looked up from germline, CDR1 is MNHEY and CDR2 is SMNVEV (reference sequence). The CDR3 covers 13 residues. This specimen was blood, taken from a patient whose treatment included radiotherapy and nephrectomy. The chain uses TRBV27 and TRBJ2-1; 7 bases are shared with TRBD1. This clonotype originated in a man aged 60 to 69 with renal cell carcinoma. As DNA, the CDR3 is TGTGCCAGCAGTTTAAACAGGGGCAATGAGCAGTTCTTC. Amino acids: CASSLNRGNEQFF.